Following are 16 T cell receptor beta chains from one sample sequenced in a study of blood T cell repertoires in COVID-19 (TCRdb year 2020). The library was built by means of the immunoSEQ multiplex PCR assay. Here the immuneACCESS table is served through TCRdb, limited to in-frame sequences with V and J called. Missing clones are a known gap in these copies; in checked studies unresolved V genes cover under half, and the rest lacks a known reason. The sample profile shows 87,000 or so clones; approximately 85% of them were found once. Clones ranked in the top ten supply around 2.9% of the sample. The sample taken for sequencing was peripheral blood. The receptors were gathered from a woman of 80 years or more with COVID-19, enrolled during active disease.

The V gene is TRBV19, the J gene TRBJ2-5, with TRBD1 as a possible D gene (5 bases). The CDR3 has 13 amino acids. Germline V gene sequence: CDR1 LNHDA, CDR2 SQIVND (reference sequence). Trimming pared 7 bases from V and 3 bases from J, leaving 12 bases between. CDR3 region: CASTFTGEETQYF. CDR3 nucleotides: TGTGCCAGTACCTTTACAGGAGAAGAGACCCAGTACTTC.

J is TRBJ1-2 and V is TRBV7-2; the match to TRBD1 covers 8 bases. CDR1 SGHTA and CDR2 FQGNSA come from the germline V gene. Trimming removed 3 bases from V and 4 bases from J; junction bases left unmatched: 10. The CDR3 is made up of 16 amino acids. DNA for the CDR3: TGTGCCAGCAGCTTCCGGTCGGGACAGGAGTTCTATGGCTACACCTTC. It codes for CASSFRSGQEFYGYTF.

The chain has TRBV19 and TRBJ1-1; D remains ambiguous. Trimming stripped 3 bases from V and 11 bases from J, with 16 bases between. Germline CDR1 is LNHDA and CDR2 is SQIVND (reference sequence). The CDR3 has 13 amino acids. CDR3 sequence reads: CASSIEGGLAAFF. DNA for the CDR3: TGTGCCAGTAGTATCGAGGGAGGCCTGGCCGCTTTCTTT.

This clone has more than one count but fewer than ten. The rearrangement uses TRBV7-9 and TRBJ1-1; weak D call: TRBD1 (5 bases). The V and J ends lost 4 bases and 5 bases respectively, with 11 bases between them. CDR1 is SEHNR, CDR2 FQNEAQ, per germline (reference sequence). This CDR3 spans 13 amino acids. The CDR3 is CASSSQGGTEAFF. As DNA, the CDR3 is TGTGCCAGCAGCTCCCAGGGAGGGACTGAAGCTTTCTTT.

The V call is TRBV5-6, the J call TRBJ1-6, with D perhaps TRBD1 (5 bases). Per germline, CDR1 SGHDT and CDR2 YYEEEE. The V end lost 4 bases, the J end lost 3 bases, and 14 bases lay between the germline ends. CDR3 size: 16 residues. CDR3 DNA sequence: TGTGCCAGCAGCCCCAGGGCTATACGCTATAATTCACCCCTCCACTTT. Its protein is CASSPRAIRYNSPLHF.

The V call is TRBV2, the J call TRBJ2-1, with D possibly being TRBD2 (6 bases). The CDR3 is made up of 15 amino acids. Germline V gives CDR1 SNHLY, CDR2 FYNNEI. Trimming left V 6 bases short and J 2 bases short, with 14 bases between. CDR3 nucleotides: TGTGCCAGCAGCTCCCAGAGACTAGCCTACAATGAGCAGTTCTTC. Protein sequence: CASSSQRLAYNEQFF. Supplemented by reference TRBV2 and TRBJ2-1, the full variable domain reads EPEVTQTPSHQVTQMGQEVILRCVPISNHLYFYWYRQILGQKVEFLVSFYNNEISEKSEIFDDQFSVERPDGSNFTLKIRSTKLEDSAMYFCASSSQRLAYNEQFFGPGTRLTVL.

The chain recombines TRBV4-1 with TRBJ1-4; D is unclear. This CDR3 is 15 amino acids long. The ends were cut back, 2 bases at V and 6 bases at J, with 13 bases in the middle. Germline V gives CDR1 MGHRA, CDR2 YSYEKL. The CDR3 sequence is CASSQTGGSYEKLFF. CDR3 DNA sequence: TGCGCCAGCAGCCAAACGGGAGGGTCTTATGAAAAACTGTTTTTT.

This chain uses TRBV29-1 with TRBJ1-5; 7 nucleotides align to TRBD1. This CDR3 is 12 amino acids long. After removal of 7 bases from V and 2 bases from J, the junction contained 2 bases not matched to a gene. Looked up from germline, CDR1 is SQVTM and CDR2 is ANQGSEA. This CDR3 reads CSAGQGNQPQHF. CDR3 in DNA: TGCAGCGCCGGACAGGGCAATCAGCCCCAGCATTTT.

The chain combines TRBV10-1 with TRBJ2-5, with D possibly matching TRBD2 (5 bases). V lost 0 bases and J lost 4, with 9 bases in between. The germline V gene encodes CDR1 WNHNN and CDR2 SYGVQD (reference sequence). This CDR3 comprises 14 residues. The chain's CDR3 is CASSESGGRETQYF. CDR3 sequence (DNA): TGCGCCAGCAGTGAGTCGGGTGGGAGAGAGACCCAGTACTTC.

This clone was detected only a few times. The V call is TRBV10-1, the J call TRBJ2-7, with 7 positions matching TRBD1. This CDR3 contains 11 residues. Trimming removed 11 bases from V and 2 bases from J; junction bases left unmatched: 3. From germline, CDR1 is WNHNN and CDR2 SYGVQD (reference sequence). The CDR3 sequence is CAGGQTYEQYF. DNA of the CDR3: TGCGCCGGGGGACAGACCTACGAGCAGTACTTC.

The chain carries TRBV18 and TRBJ2-5; D unresolved. Trimming stripped 6 bases from V and 5 bases from J, with 13 bases between. The CDR3 is 13 amino acids. In germline, CDR1 is KGHSH, CDR2 LQKENI. For the CDR3, the DNA is TGTGCCAGCTCCCCCTCTACGATGGAGACCCAGTACTTC. It codes for CASSPSTMETQYF.

The chain has TRBV27 and TRBJ1-5, with 9 bases matching TRBD1. Germline V gives CDR1 MNHEY, CDR2 SMNVEV (reference sequence). This CDR3 region has 14 residues. The V segment lost 4 bases and the J segment 7 bases; nucleotides outside the gene matches: 5. The CDR3 loop is CASSWGQGEQPQHF. The CDR3 nucleotides read TGTGCCAGCAGTTGGGGACAGGGTGAGCAGCCCCAGCATTTT.

The chain combines TRBV15 with TRBJ1-2; perhaps TRBD1 as D (5 bases). The CDR3 extends over 16 amino acids. Trimming shortened V by 2 bases and J by 1 base, and 14 bases separated the two germline ends. Looked up from germline, CDR1 is LNHNV and CDR2 is YYDKDF (reference sequence). The CDR3 bases are TGTGCCACCAGCAGATTGGGGGGATCTGTTAACTATGGCTACACCTTC. Translated, it gives CATSRLGGSVNYGYTF.

In this sample, this clone turned up a few times. The chain joins TRBV10-1 to TRBJ1-1; tentatively, D is TRBD1 (5 bases). CDR1 WNHNN and CDR2 SYGVQD come from the germline V gene (reference sequence). CDR3 length: 17 residues. V lost 3 bases to trimming and J lost 3 bases, with 20 bases between them. For the CDR3, the DNA is TGCGCCAGCAGTGAATCTGGACTGTCGGGGGGGTACACTGAAGCTTTCTTT. It specifies CASSESGLSGGYTEAFF.

Remarks on this clone: The same CDR3 arises from other DNA sequences in this sample as well. The chain employs TRBV5-1 and TRBJ2-5, with D possibly being TRBD1 (5 bases). Germline V gene sequence: CDR1 SGHRS, CDR2 YFSETQ. This CDR3 contains 14 residues. V lost 0 bases and J 2 bases, leaving 8 bases between the germline ends. The CDR3 DNA reads TGCGCCAGCAGCTTGGGACAGATACAAGAGACCCAGTACTTC. This gives the protein CASSLGQIQETQYF.

V and J are TRBV29-1 and TRBJ2-6; 8 positions agree with TRBD1. Germline CDR1 and CDR2: SQVTM and ANQGSEA. This CDR3 is built from 15 residues. V lost 7 bases and J lost 4; bases outside the gene matches: 9. CDR3 loop: CSALPTGVGANVLTF. The CDR3 region has the DNA TGCAGCGCACTACCGACAGGGGTCGGGGCCAACGTCCTGACTTTC.